This T cell receptor (beta chain) was profiled in a study of radiotherapy plus CTLA-4 blockade in lung cancer (dated by TCRdb to 2016 to 2019). About the full investigation: Among enrolled patients, around 18% had an objective response and 31% reached disease control. Overall study outcomes, separate from this receptor: TCR clones derived from tumors expanded in peripheral blood after treatment with radiotherapy and ipilimumab. Early dynamic changes in blood T cell clones, together with increased serum interferon-beta after radiation, were reported as the strongest predictors of response.

The CDR3 has 15 amino acids, counting the end cysteine and phenylalanine. Here the CDR3 DNA is all that survives: 45 bases in frame from base 1. CDR1 and CDR2, per the germline V gene, are SGHRS and YFSETQ. The germline ends are 14 bases apart after V is trimmed by 5 bases and J by 5 bases. The library was generated by the immunoSEQ multiplex PCR assay. TCRdb re-hosts the immuneACCESS table, in-frame sequences only. Its copies lack some clones; in the studies checked, an unresolved V gene accounts for under half of them, and the cause for the rest is not known. The sample has tens of thousands of clones on record, 75% of them singletons. 9.8% of the sample belongs to the ten largest clones. Focal radiation therapy combined with CTLA-4 blockade (ipilimumab) was tested in patients with chemo-refractory metastatic non-small-cell lung cancer. A remark on this clone: Its target antigen remains unknown. No per-base quality is available; no much larger clone lies one base away.

The chain joins TRBV5-1 to TRBJ1-6, and possibly TRBD1, on 6 matching bases. This clonotype was obtained from a human donor with non-small cell lung cancer who had stable disease on radiotherapy plus ipilimumab. This specimen consisted of peripheral blood, obtained from a patient treated with radiotherapy plus ipilimumab. The CDR3 protein: CASRFGQRDNSPLHF. The DNA reads TGCGCCAGCAGGTTCGGACAGAGAGATAATTCACCCCTCCACTTT.